This entry lists 5 T cell receptor beta chains sequenced from one sample in a study of blood T cell repertoires in COVID-19. The protocol was immunoSEQ multiplex PCR, while the TCRdb copy is restricted to in-frame clones and leaves out a portion. The sample includes approximately 300,000 clones, approximately 81% seen only once; the top ten take about 1.9%. The sequenced material came from PBMCs or T cells enriched from blood (not recorded which). The receptors here all came from a woman younger than 45 who had been exposed to COVID-19.

The rearrangement uses TRBV2 and TRBJ1-2, with 9 nucleotides matching TRBD1. The CDR3 extends over 16 amino acids. V shed 6 bases and J 2 bases; nucleotides not matched to a gene: 10. Germline lookup yields CDR1 SNHLY and CDR2 FYNNEI. CDR3 in DNA: TGTGCCAGCAGCGGGGGGGACAGGGATTTGAACTATGGCTACACCTTC. Its protein product is CASSGGDRDLNYGYTF. Together with reference TRBV2 and TRBJ1-2, the CDR3 gives the full variable domain: EPEVTQTPSHQVTQMGQEVILRCVPISNHLYFYWYRQILGQKVEFLVSFYNNEISEKSEIFDDQFSVERPDGSNFTLKIRSTKLEDSAMYFCASSGGDRDLNYGYTFGSGTRLTVV.

The V gene is TRBV7-8, the J gene TRBJ1-3; a possible D gene is TRBD1 (6 bases). The germline V gene encodes CDR1 SGHVS and CDR2 FQNEAQ. CDR3 length equals 15 residues. V lost 2 bases to trimming and J lost 2 bases, with 10 bases between them. The CDR3 loop is CASSLQGNAGNTIYF. CDR3 sequence (DNA): TGTGCCAGCAGCTTACAGGGGAACGCTGGAAACACCATATATTTT.

The sample holds a few counts of this clone. This chain joins TRBV12-5 and TRBJ2-7; D possibly corresponds to TRBD2 (5 bases). This CDR3 has 12 residues. Trimming stripped 7 bases from V and 3 bases from J, with 10 bases between. CDR1 LGHNT and CDR2 FRNRAP come from the germline V gene. CDR3 DNA sequence: TGTGCTAGTGTGGAGGTCGGCTACGAGCAGTACTTC. It specifies CASVEVGYEQYF.

J is TRBJ2-7 and V is TRBV6-2 or TRBV6-3; TRBD1 aligns across 7 bases. Trimming at V came to 5 bases and at J to 3 bases, leaving 7 bases not matched to a gene. CDR3 length: 14 amino acids. Germline V lookup: CDR1 MNHEY, CDR2 SVGEGT. CDR3 bases: TGTGCCAGCAGTGGCAACAGGGGATACTACGAGCAGTACTTC. Amino acid sequence: CASSGNRGYYEQYF.

The V gene is TRBV4-2, the J gene TRBJ2-3; TRBD2 aligns across 9 bases. This CDR3 spans 16 amino acids. V was pared by 4 bases and J by 0 bases, with 5 bases of the junction left unmatched. CDR1 is LGHNA, CDR2 YNFKEQ, per germline. The CDR3 region has the DNA TGTGCCAGCAGCCCTAACGCGGGAGGGAGCACAGATACGCAGTATTTT. It specifies CASSPNAGGSTDTQYF.